This entry lists 22 T cell receptor beta chains sequenced from one sample in a study of shared clonotypes between healthy human individuals. Generated by immunoSEQ multiplex PCR, the TCRdb table keeps only in-frame clones and is missing some. The sample lists approximately 2.5 million clones; around nine tenths were seen once. Sequenced: naive CD4+ T cells sorted from blood. Subset given: CD45RA+ positively selected. The origin of the receptors is a man between 18 and 29 years old in good health.

The rearrangement uses TRBV5-6 and TRBJ1-6; D call uncertain. This CDR3 is 15 amino acids long. V lost 1 base and J 7 bases, leaving 12 bases between the germline ends. The germline gives CDR1 SGHDT, CDR2 YYEEEE. The chain's CDR3 is CASSLMRVGNSPLHF. CDR3 sequence (DNA): TGTGCCAGCAGCTTGATGCGGGTAGGAAATTCACCCCTCCACTTT.

The rearrangement links TRBV14 to TRBJ2-5, with a weak D call TRBD2 (5 bases). This CDR3 is 14 amino acids long. Trimming cost V 5 bases and J 6 bases, with 16 bases left between them. Germline loops: CDR1 SGHDN, CDR2 FVKESK. The CDR3 DNA follows: TGTGCCAGCAGCGAAGCCCTAGCTAGGCAGACCCAGTACTTC. It codes for CASSEALARQTQYF.

On this clone itself: This specimen includes other DNA sequences encoding the same CDR3. The chain is built from TRBV18 and TRBJ2-6; D gene uncertain. V lost 3 bases, J lost 0 bases, and 9 bases lay in between. The germline gives CDR1 KGHSH, CDR2 LQKENI. This CDR3 contains 16 residues. CDR3 DNA sequence: TGTGCCAGCTCACCTCTCCCGGTCTCTGGGGCCAACGTCCTGACTTTC. Protein: CASSPLPVSGANVLTF.

The chain links TRBV4-1 to TRBJ2-7; possibly TRBD2 for D (6 bases). CDR1 is MGHRA, CDR2 YSYEKL, per germline. The length of the CDR3 is 9 residues. The CDR3 sequence is CAGEEEQYF. The CDR3 DNA reads TGCGCTGGGGAGGAAGAGCAGTACTTC.

This clone was seen a single time. The same CDR3 can be traced to other DNA sequences in this sample. The chain joins TRBV5-1 to TRBJ2-3; 7 bases are shared with TRBD2. After removal of 4 bases from V and 1 base from J, the junction contained 0 bases not matched to a gene. In germline, CDR1 is SGHRS, CDR2 YFSETQ. This CDR3 is 13 amino acids long. CDR3 amino acids: CASSRGGTDTQYF. The CDR3, as DNA: TGCGCCAGCAGCCGGGGGGGCACAGATACGCAGTATTTT.

This CDR3 reads CASGPRDTEAFF. The CDR3, as DNA: TGTGCTAGCGGTCCCAGAGACACTGAAGCTTTCTTT. The J gene is TRBJ1-1, the V gene TRBV12-5, with D unresolved. Trimming stripped 9 bases from V and 3 bases from J, with 11 bases between. Germline V CDR1 and CDR2: LGHNT, FRNRAP. The CDR3 has 12 residues.

The rearrangement uses TRBV12-5 and TRBJ1-2; D remains unclear. V lost 5 bases and J 6 bases, leaving 7 bases between the germline ends. In germline, CDR1 is LGHNT, CDR2 FRNRAP. The CDR3 is made up of 11 amino acids. The CDR3 coding sequence is TGTGCTAGTGGTCTACTTAATGGCTACACCTTC. Protein sequence: CASGLLNGYTF.

The rearrangement uses TRBV5-1 and TRBJ2-1, with 12 nucleotides matching TRBD2. The CDR3 contains 15 residues. J gave up 12 bases and V 0 bases, and 7 bases lay outside the gene matches. Germline V gene data show CDR1 as SGHRS and CDR2 as YFSETQ. This CDR3 is CASSLGTSGTYGQFF. In DNA, the CDR3 is TGCGCCAGCAGCTTGGGGACTAGCGGGACGTACGGGCAGTTCTTC.

V gene TRBV18 combines with J gene TRBJ1-3; TRBD1 is a possible D gene (5 bases). Germline assignment: CDR1 KGHSH and CDR2 LQKENI. The CDR3 contains 16 residues. Trimming stripped 1 base from V and 0 bases from J, with 10 bases between. CDR3 sequence reads: CASSPRSGTSGNTIYF. DNA for the CDR3: TGTGCCAGCTCACCACGTTCAGGGACCTCTGGAAACACCATATATTTT.

This clone was seen a single time. Here the CDR3 DNA reads TGCGCCAGCCCTGGGAGGACAGGGGGGTTTCAGCCCCAGCATTTT. Amino acids: CASPGRTGGFQPQHF. The chain employs TRBV5-1 and TRBJ1-5; TRBD1 agrees at 10 bases. This CDR3 spans 15 amino acids. V was clipped by 7 bases and J by 6 bases; unmatched bases: 10. CDR1 is SGHRS, CDR2 YFSETQ, per germline.

For this clone: This sample includes further DNA sequences coding for the same CDR3. The chain has TRBV4-3 and TRBJ2-1; 9 nucleotides line up with TRBD2. The CDR3 runs to 17 residues. Germline V gene lookup returns CDR1 LGHNA and CDR2 YSLEER. V was pared by 0 bases and J by 0 bases, with 3 bases of the junction left unmatched. CDR3 sequence: CASSQDLSGSSYNEQFF. The CDR3, as DNA: TGCGCCAGCAGCCAAGATCTTAGCGGGAGCTCCTACAATGAGCAGTTCTTC.

The chain combines TRBV7-2 with TRBJ1-1; D is unclear. Germline-derived CDR1 and CDR2 are SGHTA and FQGNSA. V was trimmed by 3 bases and J by 1 base, leaving 6 bases between them. This CDR3 is 13 amino acids long. The CDR3 reads CASSFLRNTEAFF. The DNA of the CDR3 is TGTGCCAGCAGCTTCCTTAGGAACACTGAAGCTTTCTTT. Filled out from reference TRBV7-2 and TRBJ1-1, the complete variable domain reads GAGVSQSPSNKVTEKGKDVELRCDPISGHTALYWYRQSLGQGLEFLIYFQGNSAPDKSGLPSDRFSAERTGGSVSTLTIQRTQQEDSAVYLCASSFLRNTEAFFGQGTRLTVV.

The table lists this clone with a count of one. The chain links TRBV5-1 to TRBJ2-3, with 7 positions matching TRBD1. CDR3 size: 14 residues. After removal of 4 bases from V and 6 bases from J, the junction contained 8 bases not matched to a gene. CDR1 and CDR2 from the germline V gene are SGHRS and YFSETQ. The DNA for the CDR3 is TGCGCCAGCAGCCTGGGGACAGTTGGGGATACGCAGTATTTT. This translates into CASSLGTVGDTQYF.

The J gene is TRBJ1-5, the V gene TRBV6-5; D gene unclear. Germline loops: CDR1 MNHEY, CDR2 SVGAGI. The length of the CDR3 is 16 residues. Trimming took 1 base from V and 0 from J, leaving 10 bases between them. The chain's CDR3 is CASSYLSAYSNQPQHF. CDR3 nucleotides: TGTGCCAGCAGTTACTTGTCAGCTTATAGCAATCAGCCCCAGCATTTT.

This sequence joins TRBV6-5 and TRBJ1-1; 8 positions agree with TRBD1. V lost 2 bases, J lost 0 bases, and 5 bases stayed unmatched. CDR3 length equals 16 residues. Germline CDR1 and CDR2: MNHEY and SVGAGI. This chain's CDR3 is CASSYLQGALNTEAFF. For the CDR3, the DNA is TGTGCCAGCAGTTACCTTCAGGGGGCCTTGAACACTGAAGCTTTCTTT.

The V gene is TRBV2, the J gene TRBJ2-7, with D possibly TRBD1 on 5 matching bases. This CDR3 region has 14 residues. V lost 3 bases to trimming and J lost 6 bases, with 15 bases between them. Germline V gene sequence: CDR1 SNHLY, CDR2 FYNNEI. In DNA, the CDR3 is TGTGCCAGCAGTGAGACAGTGGGGCGTTCCGAGCAGTACTTC. This encodes CASSETVGRSEQYF.

This chain connects TRBV5-1 to TRBJ2-5; a possible D gene is TRBD1 (5 bases). Looked up from germline, CDR1 is SGHRS and CDR2 is YFSETQ. V lost 3 bases and J 6 bases, leaving 21 bases between the germline ends. The CDR3 length is 16 residues. The CDR3 protein is CASSWPSGRGVKTQYF. DNA for the CDR3: TGCGCCAGCAGCTGGCCCTCAGGGCGAGGTGTGAAGACCCAGTACTTC.

The chain has TRBV4-3 and TRBJ2-5; weak D call: TRBD2 (5 bases). Germline CDR1 and CDR2: LGHNA and YSLEER. Trimming removed 5 bases from V and 3 bases from J, with 10 bases in between. This CDR3 has 13 amino acids. The CDR3 bases are TGCGCCAGCAGCGAGGGAGCCAAAGAGACCCAGTACTTC. Translation gives CASSEGAKETQYF.

The chain carries TRBV28 and TRBJ1-2; D remains ambiguous. CDR3 length: 15 amino acids. CDR1 and CDR2 (germline): MDHEN, SYDVKM. V lost 9 bases to trimming and J lost 3 bases, with 20 bases between them. The CDR3 coding sequence is TGTGCCAGTCACCCCACCCGCAGTCCACACTATGGCTACACCTTC. Translated: CASHPTRSPHYGYTF.

The chain employs TRBV6-6 and TRBJ1-2; the D is unclear. Germline V gives CDR1 MNHNY, CDR2 SVGAGI (reference sequence). V gave up 6 bases and J gave up 3 bases, with 17 bases separating them. The CDR3 covers 15 residues. CDR3 amino acids: CASREARKAYYGYTF. In nucleotides, the CDR3 is TGTGCCAGCAGGGAGGCCAGGAAAGCGTACTATGGCTACACCTTC.

The J gene is TRBJ2-3, the V gene TRBV12-5; 8 bases are shared with TRBD1. V gave up 1 base and J gave up 6 bases; unmatched junction bases: 6. The length of the CDR3 is 15 residues. CDR1 LGHNT and CDR2 FRNRAP come from the germline V gene. Written as DNA, the CDR3 is TGTGCTAGTGGTTTGGGACAGGGGTCTTCCGATACGCAGTATTTT. The encoded protein is CASGLGQGSSDTQYF.

The chain recombines TRBV28 with TRBJ2-7; 9 nucleotides align to TRBD1. Germline trimming cut 3 bases from V and 6 bases from J; bases unmatched to any gene: 6. Germline lookup yields CDR1 MDHEN and CDR2 SYDVKM. The CDR3 is 14 amino acids. CDR3 DNA: TGTGCCAGCAGTTTGGACAGGGGATTTATCGAGCAGTACTTC. Amino acid sequence: CASSLDRGFIEQYF.